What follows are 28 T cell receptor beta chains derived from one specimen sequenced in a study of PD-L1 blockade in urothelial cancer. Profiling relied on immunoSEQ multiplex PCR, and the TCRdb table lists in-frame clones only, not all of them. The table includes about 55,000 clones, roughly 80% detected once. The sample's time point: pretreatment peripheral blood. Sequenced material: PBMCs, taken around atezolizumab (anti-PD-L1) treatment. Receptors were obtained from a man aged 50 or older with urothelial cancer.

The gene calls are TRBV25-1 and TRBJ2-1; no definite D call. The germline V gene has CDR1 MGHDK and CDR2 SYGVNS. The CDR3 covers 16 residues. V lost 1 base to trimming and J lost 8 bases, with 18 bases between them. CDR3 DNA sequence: TGTGCCAGCAGTGAATCGGGTGGAAGTGTGTTCGATGAGCAGTTCTTC. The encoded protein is CASSESGGSVFDEQFF. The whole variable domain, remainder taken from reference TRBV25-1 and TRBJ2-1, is EADIYQTPRYLVIGTGKKITLECSQTMGHDKMYWYQQDPGMELHLIHYSYGVNSTEKGDLSSESTVSRIRTEHFPLTLESARPSHTSQYLCASSESGGSVFDEQFFGPGTRLTVL.

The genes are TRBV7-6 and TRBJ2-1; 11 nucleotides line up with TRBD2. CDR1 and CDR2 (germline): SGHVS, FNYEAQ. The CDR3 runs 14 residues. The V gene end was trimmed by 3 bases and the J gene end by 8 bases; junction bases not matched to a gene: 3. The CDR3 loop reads CASSLTSGDYEQFF. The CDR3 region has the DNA TGTGCCAGCAGCTTGACTAGCGGGGATTATGAGCAGTTCTTC.

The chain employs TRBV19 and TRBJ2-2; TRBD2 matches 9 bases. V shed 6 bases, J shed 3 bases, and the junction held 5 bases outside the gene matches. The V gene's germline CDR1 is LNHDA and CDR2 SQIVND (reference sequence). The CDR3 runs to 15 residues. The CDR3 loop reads CASRETSGYTGELFF. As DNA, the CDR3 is TGTGCCAGTAGAGAGACTAGCGGCTACACCGGGGAGCTGTTTTTT.

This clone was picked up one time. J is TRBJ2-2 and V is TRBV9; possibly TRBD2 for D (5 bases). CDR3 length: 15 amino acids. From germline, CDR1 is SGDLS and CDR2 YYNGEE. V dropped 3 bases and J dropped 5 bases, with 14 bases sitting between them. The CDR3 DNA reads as TGTGCCAGCAGCGCCAACATTAGGAGGACCGGGGAGCTGTTTTTT. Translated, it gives CASSANIRRTGELFF.

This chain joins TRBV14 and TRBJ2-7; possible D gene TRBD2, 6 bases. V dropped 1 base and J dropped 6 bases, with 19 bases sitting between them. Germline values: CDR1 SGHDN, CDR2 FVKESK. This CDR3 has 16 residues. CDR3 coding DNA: TGTGCCAGCAGCCAAGGTGGGGACCGGGGGATTAGCGAGCAGTACTTC. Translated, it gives CASSQGGDRGISEQYF.

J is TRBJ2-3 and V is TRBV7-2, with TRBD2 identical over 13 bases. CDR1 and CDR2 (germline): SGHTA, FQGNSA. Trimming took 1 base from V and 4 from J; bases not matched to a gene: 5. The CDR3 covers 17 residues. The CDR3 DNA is TGTGCCAGCAGCTTAGACATGGGACTAGCGGGATCAGATACGCAGTATTTT. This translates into CASSLDMGLAGSDTQYF.

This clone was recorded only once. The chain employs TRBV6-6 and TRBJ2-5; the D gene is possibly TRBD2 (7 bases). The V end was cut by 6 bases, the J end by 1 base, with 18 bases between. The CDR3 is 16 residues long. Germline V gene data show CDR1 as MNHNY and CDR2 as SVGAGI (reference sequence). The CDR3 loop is CASSSPRGAFQETQYF. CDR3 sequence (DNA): TGTGCCAGCAGCTCCCCTCGGGGGGCGTTCCAAGAGACCCAGTACTTC.

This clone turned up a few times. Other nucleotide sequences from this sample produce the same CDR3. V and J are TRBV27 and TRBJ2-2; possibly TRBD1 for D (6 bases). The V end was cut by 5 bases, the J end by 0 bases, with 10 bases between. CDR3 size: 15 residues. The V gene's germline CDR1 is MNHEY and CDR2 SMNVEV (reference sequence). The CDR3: CASSRQDSNTGELFF. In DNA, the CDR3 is TGTGCCAGCAGTCGACAGGATTCGAACACCGGGGAGCTGTTTTTT.

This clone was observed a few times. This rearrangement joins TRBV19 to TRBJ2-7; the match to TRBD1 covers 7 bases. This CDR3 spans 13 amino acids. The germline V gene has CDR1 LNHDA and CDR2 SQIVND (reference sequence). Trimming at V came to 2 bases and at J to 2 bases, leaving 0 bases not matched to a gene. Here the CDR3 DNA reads TGTGCCAGTAGTATACAGGGGGCCTACGAGCAGTACTTC. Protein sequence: CASSIQGAYEQYF.

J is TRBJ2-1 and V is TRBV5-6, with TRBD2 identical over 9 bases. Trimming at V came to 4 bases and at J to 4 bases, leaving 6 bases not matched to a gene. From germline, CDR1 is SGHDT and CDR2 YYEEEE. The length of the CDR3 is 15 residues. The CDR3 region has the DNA TGTGCCAGCAGCGGCGGGGGGGCTATTTACAATGAGCAGTTCTTC. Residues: CASSGGGAIYNEQFF.

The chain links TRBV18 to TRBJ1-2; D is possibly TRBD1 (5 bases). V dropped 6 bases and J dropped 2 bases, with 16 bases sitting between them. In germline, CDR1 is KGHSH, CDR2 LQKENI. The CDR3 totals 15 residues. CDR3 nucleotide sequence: TGTGCCAGCTCGCGAGCCCCACAGGCCAACTATGGCTACACCTTC. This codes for CASSRAPQANYGYTF.

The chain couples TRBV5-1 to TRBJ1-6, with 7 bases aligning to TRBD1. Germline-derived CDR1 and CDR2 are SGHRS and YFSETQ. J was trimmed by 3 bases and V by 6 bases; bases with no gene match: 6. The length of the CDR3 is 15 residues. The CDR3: CASTPTGDYNSPLHF. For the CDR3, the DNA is TGCGCCAGCACCCCCACAGGGGACTATAATTCACCCCTCCACTTT.

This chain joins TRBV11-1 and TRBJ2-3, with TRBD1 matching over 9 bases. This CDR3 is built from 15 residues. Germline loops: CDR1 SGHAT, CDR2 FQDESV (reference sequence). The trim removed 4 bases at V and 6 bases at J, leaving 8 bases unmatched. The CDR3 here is CASSSQTGGLDTQYF. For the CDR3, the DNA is TGTGCCAGCAGCTCCCAGACAGGGGGTTTGGATACGCAGTATTTT.

In DNA, the CDR3 is TGTGCCAGCAGGCGGGGACAGAGCTCTGGAAACACCATATATTTT. Protein: CASRRGQSSGNTIYF. V gene TRBV2 combines with J gene TRBJ1-3; the match to TRBD1 covers 7 bases. J gave up 0 bases and V 6 bases, and 5 bases lay outside the gene matches. CDR1 and CDR2 (germline): SNHLY, FYNNEI. CDR3 length equals 15 residues.

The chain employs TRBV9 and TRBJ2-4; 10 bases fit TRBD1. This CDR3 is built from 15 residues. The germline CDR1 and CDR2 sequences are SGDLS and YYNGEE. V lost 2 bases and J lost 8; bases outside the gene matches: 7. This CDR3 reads CASSVGDRGKDIQYF. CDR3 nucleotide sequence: TGTGCCAGCAGCGTGGGGGACAGGGGAAAAGACATTCAGTACTTC.

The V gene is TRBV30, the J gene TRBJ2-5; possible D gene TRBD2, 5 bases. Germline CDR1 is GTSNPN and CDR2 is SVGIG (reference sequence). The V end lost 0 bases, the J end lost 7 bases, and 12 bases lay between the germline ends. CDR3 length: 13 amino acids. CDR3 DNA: TGTGCCTGGAGTGTGGCAGCGGTTGGGACCCAGTACTTC. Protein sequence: CAWSVAAVGTQYF.

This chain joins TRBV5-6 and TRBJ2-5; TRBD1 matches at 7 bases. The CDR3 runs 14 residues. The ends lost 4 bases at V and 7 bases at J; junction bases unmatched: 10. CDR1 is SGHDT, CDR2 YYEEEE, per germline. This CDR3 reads CASSLTGDRGTQYF. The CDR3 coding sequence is TGTGCCAGCAGCCTAACAGGGGATCGGGGGACCCAGTACTTC.

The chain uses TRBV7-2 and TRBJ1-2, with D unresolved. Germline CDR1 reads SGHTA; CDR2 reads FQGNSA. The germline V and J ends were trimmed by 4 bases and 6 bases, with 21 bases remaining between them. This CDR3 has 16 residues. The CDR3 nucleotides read TGTGCCAGCAGCTCCCCCCACGACGTTCGGAGAAATGGCTACACCTTC. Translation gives CASSSPHDVRRNGYTF.

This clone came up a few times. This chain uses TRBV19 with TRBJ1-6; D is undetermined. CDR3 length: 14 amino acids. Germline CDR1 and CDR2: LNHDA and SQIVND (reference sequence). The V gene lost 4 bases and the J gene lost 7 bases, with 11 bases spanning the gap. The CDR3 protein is CASSKDVLNSPLHF. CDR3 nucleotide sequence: TGTGCCAGTAGTAAAGACGTCCTAAATTCACCCCTCCACTTT.

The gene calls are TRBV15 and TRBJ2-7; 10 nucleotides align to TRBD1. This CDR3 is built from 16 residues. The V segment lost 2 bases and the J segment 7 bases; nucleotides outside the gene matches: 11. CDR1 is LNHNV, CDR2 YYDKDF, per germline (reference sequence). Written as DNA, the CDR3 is TGTGCCACCAGCAGAACTCCGGGACAGGGGCAACTGGAGCAGTACTTC. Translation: CATSRTPGQGQLEQYF. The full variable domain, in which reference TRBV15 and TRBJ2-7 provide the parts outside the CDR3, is DAMVIQNPRYQVTQFGKPVTLSCSQTLNHNVMYWYQQKSSQAPKLLFHYYDKDFNNEADTPDNFQSRRPNTSFCFLDIRSPGLGDTAMYLCATSRTPGQGQLEQYFGPGTRLTVT.

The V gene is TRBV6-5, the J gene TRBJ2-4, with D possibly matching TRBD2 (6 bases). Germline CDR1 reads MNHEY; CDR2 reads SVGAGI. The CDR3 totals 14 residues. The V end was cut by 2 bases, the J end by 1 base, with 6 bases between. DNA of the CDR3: TGTGCCAGCAGTTACGGGGGGGCCAAAAACATTCAGTACTTC. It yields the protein CASSYGGAKNIQYF.

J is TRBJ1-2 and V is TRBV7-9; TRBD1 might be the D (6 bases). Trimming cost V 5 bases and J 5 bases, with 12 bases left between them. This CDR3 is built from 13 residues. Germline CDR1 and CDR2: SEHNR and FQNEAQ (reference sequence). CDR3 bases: TGTGCCAGCAGCCCACAGGGTTCTTATGGCTACACCTTC. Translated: CASSPQGSYGYTF.

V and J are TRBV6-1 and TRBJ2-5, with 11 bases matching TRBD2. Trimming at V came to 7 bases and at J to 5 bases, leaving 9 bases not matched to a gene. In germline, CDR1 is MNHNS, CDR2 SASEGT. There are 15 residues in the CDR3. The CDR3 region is CASNLLAGARETQYF. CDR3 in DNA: TGTGCCAGCAATCTACTAGCGGGGGCGAGGGAGACCCAGTACTTC.

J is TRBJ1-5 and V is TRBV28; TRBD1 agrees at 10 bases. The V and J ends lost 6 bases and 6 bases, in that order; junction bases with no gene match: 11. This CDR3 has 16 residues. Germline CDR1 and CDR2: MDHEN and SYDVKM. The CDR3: CASRAPGQGQGQPQHF. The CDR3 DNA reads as TGTGCCAGCAGAGCACCGGGACAGGGGCAGGGTCAGCCCCAGCATTTT.

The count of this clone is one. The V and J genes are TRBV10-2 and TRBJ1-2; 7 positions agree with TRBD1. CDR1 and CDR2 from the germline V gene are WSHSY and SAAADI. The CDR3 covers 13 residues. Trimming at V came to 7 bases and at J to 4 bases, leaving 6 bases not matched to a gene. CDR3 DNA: TGCGCCAGCACCGTCGACAGGGTCTATGGCTACACCTTC. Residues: CASTVDRVYGYTF.

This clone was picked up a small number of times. This CDR3 is CASSKDGSPSCSYNEQFF. In DNA form, the CDR3 reads TGTGCCAGCAGCAAAGACGGGAGCCCTTCCTGCTCCTACAATGAGCAGTTCTTC. J is TRBJ2-1 and V is TRBV21-1; TRBD2 is taken as the D call from the table, unchecked against the DNA. TRBV21-1 is a known pseudogene. This CDR3 has 18 amino acids.

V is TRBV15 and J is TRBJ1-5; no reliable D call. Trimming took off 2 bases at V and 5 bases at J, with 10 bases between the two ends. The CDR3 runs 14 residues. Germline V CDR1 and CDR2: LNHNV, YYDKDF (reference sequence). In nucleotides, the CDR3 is TGTGCCACCAGCAGACCGGACGGGGATCAGCCCCAGCATTTT. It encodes CATSRPDGDQPQHF.

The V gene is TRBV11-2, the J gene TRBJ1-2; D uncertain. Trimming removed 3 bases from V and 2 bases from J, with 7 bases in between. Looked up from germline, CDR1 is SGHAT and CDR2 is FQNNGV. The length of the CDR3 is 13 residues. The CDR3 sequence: CASSFEINYGYTF. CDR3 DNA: TGTGCCAGCAGCTTTGAGATCAACTATGGCTACACCTTC.